This TCR beta chain was recorded in a study of patients and donors after allogeneic stem cell transplantation. This clonotype was recorded a few times. CDR1 ENHRY and CDR2 SYGVKD come from the germline V gene. The CDR3 extends over 15 amino acids. The V gene end was trimmed by 4 bases and the J gene end by 3 bases; junction bases not matched to a gene: 1. Each CDR3 protein is one row after TCRdb ran MiXCR on the RT-PCR reads. The sample shows about a million distinct CDR3 sequences, more than 15% of them seen only once. The receptor comes from a human donor who was either an allogeneic HSCT recipient or a stem cell or donor lymphocyte infusion donor (not recorded which). It is not recorded whose cells these are; they may come from a transplant donor. The chain recombines TRBV10-3 with TRBJ2-7; 15 bases agree with TRBD2. Material: blood, either unsorted or a sorted T cell fraction (not recorded which). The CDR3: CAISVGLAGGYEQYF. In nucleotides, the CDR3 is TGTGCCATCAGTGTGGGACTAGCGGGGGGCTACGAGCAGTACTTC.